The rows below give T cell receptor beta chains drawn from one sample of a study of blood T cell repertoires in COVID-19. The protocol was immunoSEQ multiplex PCR, while the TCRdb copy is restricted to in-frame clones and leaves out a portion. The sample has under 250,000 clones; 70% to 90% are singletons. Sequencing was carried out using peripheral blood. The receptors derive from a woman younger than 45 with COVID-19, enrolled during active disease. CDR3s include the opening cysteine and the closing phenylalanine or tryptophan. D genes are given only for firm matches. The size entry is marked missing in some rows and otherwise reads once, few, many or a size class.

size: few; V: TRBV28; J: TRBJ1-5; D: NA; DNA: TGTGCCAGCAGTTTATACGGGGATCAGCCCCAGCATTTT; CDR3: CASSLYGDQPQHF
size: NA; V: TRBV4-1; J: TRBJ1-2; D: TRBD1; DNA: TGCGCCAGCAATGGATTCGGGACAGGGGGCGACTATGGCTACACCTTC; CDR3: CASNGFGTGGDYGYTF
size: NA; V: TRBV3-1/TRBV3-2; J: TRBJ1-2; D: TRBD1; DNA: TGTGCCAGCAGCCAAGAGCTCAGGGACAGGGTCTTC; CDR3: CASSQELRDRVF
size: few; V: TRBV27; J: TRBJ1-4; D: NA; DNA: TGTGCCAGCAGTTTCCGGGGATGGGGTGAAAAACTGTTTTTT; CDR3: CASSFRGWGEKLFF
size: NA; V: TRBV11-3; J: TRBJ2-1; D: TRBD2; DNA: TGTGCCAGCAGCCCGTATAGACTAGCGGGAGGCAATGAGCAGTTCTTC; CDR3: CASSPYRLAGGNEQFF
size: NA; V: TRBV28; J: TRBJ2-3; D: TRBD2; DNA: TGTGCCAGCAGTACTGTAGCGGGGGGGAGGGATACGCAGTATTTT; CDR3: CASSTVAGGRDTQYF
size: NA; V: TRBV5-1; J: TRBJ2-7; D: TRBD1; DNA: TGCGCCAGCAGCTCTAGGACAGGGGGAGAGCAGTACTTC; CDR3: CASSSRTGGEQYF
size: NA; V: TRBV5-4; J: TRBJ1-2; D: NA; DNA: TGTGCCAGCCGGAGGGGAGGGGATTATGGCTACACCTTC; CDR3: CASRRGGDYGYTF
size: NA; V: TRBV19; J: TRBJ1-1; D: TRBD1; DNA: TGTGCCAGTAGTACCGGACAGGGGAACACTGAAGCTTTCTTT; CDR3: CASSTGQGNTEAFF
size: NA; V: TRBV9; J: TRBJ2-3; D: NA; DNA: TGTGCCAGCAGCGTAGTGGGGGCCGGGAGGACAGATACGCAGTATTTT; CDR3: CASSVVGAGRTDTQYF
size: once; V: TRBV4-3; J: TRBJ1-1; D: TRBD1; DNA: TGCGCCAGCAGCCAAGAACAGGGGGCCACTGAAGCTTTCTTT; CDR3: CASSQEQGATEAFF
size: NA; V: TRBV19; J: TRBJ2-3; D: TRBD2; DNA: TGTGCCAGTAGCCTAGCGGGGAGCACAGATACGCAGTATTTT; CDR3: CASSLAGSTDTQYF
size: NA; V: TRBV28; J: TRBJ2-5; D: NA; DNA: TGTGCCAGCAGTTTCCCGGAGCGGCCCCAGTACTTC; CDR3: CASSFPERPQYF
size: NA; V: TRBV28; J: TRBJ1-6; D: NA; DNA: TGTGCCAGCGCCGGACTGGGCTATAATTCACCCCTCCACTTT; CDR3: CASAGLGYNSPLHF
size: NA; V: TRBV2; J: TRBJ2-1; D: TRBD2; DNA: TGTGCCAGCAGTGCGACTAGCGGGAGCAGAGAGCAGTTCTTC; CDR3: CASSATSGSREQFF
size: NA; V: TRBV4-3; J: TRBJ2-1; D: TRBD2; DNA: TGCGCCAGCAGCCAAATAGCGGGGACGGGAAATGAGCAGTTCTTC; CDR3: CASSQIAGTGNEQFF
size: many; V: TRBV12-3/TRBV12-4; J: TRBJ1-5; D: NA; DNA: TGTGCCAGCAGTTTCGGGGGACAGCCCCAGCATTTT; CDR3: CASSFGGQPQHF
size: NA; V: TRBV7-8; J: TRBJ2-5; D: NA; DNA: TGTGCCAGCAGCTTAGGCGGCCAAGAGACCCAGTACTTC; CDR3: CASSLGGQETQYF
size: NA; V: TRBV19; J: TRBJ2-3; D: NA; DNA: TGTGCCAGTACCATGGGCCTCCGCACAGATACGCAGTATTTT; CDR3: CASTMGLRTDTQYF
size: many; V: TRBV5-4; J: TRBJ1-5; D: NA; DNA: TGTGCCAGCAGCTCGGGAGGGGACCAGCCCCAGCATTTT; CDR3: CASSSGGDQPQHF
size: NA; V: TRBV6-6; J: TRBJ2-1; D: TRBD2; DNA: TGTGCCAGCAGTGCCCAACTAGCGGGGGGATACAATGAGCAGTTCTTC; CDR3: CASSAQLAGGYNEQFF
size: NA; V: TRBV7-8; J: TRBJ2-7; D: TRBD1; DNA: TGTGCCAGCAGATCTCCTCCGGGACAGGGACTATACGAGCAGTACTTC; CDR3: CASRSPPGQGLYEQYF
size: NA; V: TRBV6-2/TRBV6-3; J: TRBJ1-3; D: NA; DNA: TGTGCCAGCAGTTACGACCGGACCACAGGGAGTTCTGGAAACACCATATATTTT; CDR3: CASSYDRTTGSSGNTIYF
size: NA; V: TRBV3-1/TRBV3-2; J: TRBJ1-2; D: NA; DNA: TGTGCCAGCAGCTCAACAGGGTTCTATGGCTACACCTTC; CDR3: CASSSTGFYGYTF
size: NA; V: TRBV9; J: TRBJ2-2; D: NA; DNA: TGTGCCAGCAGCGTAGAGGGCGGGCACACCGGGGAGCTGTTTTTT; CDR3: CASSVEGGHTGELFF
size: NA; V: TRBV27; J: TRBJ1-1; D: NA; DNA: TGTGCCAGCAGTTTTGGGCGGGACGCTGAAGCTTTCTTT; CDR3: CASSFGRDAEAFF
size: NA; V: TRBV18; J: TRBJ1-4; D: NA; DNA: TGTGCCAGCTCACAAGGACAAGACAATGAAAAACTGTTTTTT; CDR3: CASSQGQDNEKLFF
size: NA; V: TRBV27; J: TRBJ1-1; D: NA; DNA: TGTGCCAGCAGGCTCTCGACAGGGAACACTGAAGCTTTCTTT; CDR3: CASRLSTGNTEAFF
size: NA; V: TRBV10-2; J: TRBJ1-1; D: NA; DNA: TGCGCCAGCAGTGAGTCGACGGGGTCTGAAGCTTTCTTT; CDR3: CASSESTGSEAFF
size: once; V: TRBV7-9; J: TRBJ2-2; D: NA; DNA: TGTGCCAGCAGCGGTAGATACAGGGACTACCCGAGGGCCGGGGAGCTGTTTTTT; CDR3: CASSGRYRDYPRAGELFF
size: NA; V: TRBV27; J: TRBJ2-2; D: TRBD1; DNA: TGTGCCAGCAGCATACAAGGGGGCTGGAACACCGGGGAGCTGTTTTTT; CDR3: CASSIQGGWNTGELFF